This entry lists 24 T cell receptor beta chains sequenced from one sample in a study of blood T cell repertoires in COVID-19. The assay was immunoSEQ multiplex PCR, and TCRdb's table has in-frame clones only and misses some. The sample shows roughly 190,000 clones, about 86% of them seen only once. The sample consisted of peripheral blood. These receptors came from a man aged 45-65 years with active or convalescent COVID-19.

V is TRBV18 and J is TRBJ1-1; 7 positions agree with TRBD1. J lost 3 bases, V lost 3 bases, and 4 bases had no gene match. The CDR3 contains 14 residues. Germline values: CDR1 KGHSH, CDR2 LQKENI. The CDR3 DNA is TGTGCCAGCTCACCCTTCGACAGGGACACTGAAGCTTTCTTT. The encoded protein is CASSPFDRDTEAFF.

The table lists this clone with a few counts. The chain has TRBV29-1 and TRBJ2-7, with D perhaps TRBD2 (5 bases). The CDR3 has 14 amino acids. Germline V CDR1 and CDR2: SQVTM, ANQGSEA. With 4 bases removed from V and 2 bases from J, the gap between germline ends came to 15 bases. The DNA for the CDR3 is TGCAGCGTTGGGCCGGGGTTAGTCACCTACGAGCAGTACTTC. Protein: CSVGPGLVTYEQYF.

J is TRBJ1-3 and V is TRBV21-1. TRBV21-1 is a documented pseudogene. CDR3 length: 14 residues. The CDR3 DNA follows: TGTGCCAGCAGCAAAGTTGTGAGACTAAACACCATATATTTT. Its protein is CASSKVVRLNTIYF.

V gene TRBV5-4 combines with J gene TRBJ2-7, with D unresolved. Germline V gene sequence: CDR1 SGHNT, CDR2 YYREEE (reference sequence). The CDR3 is made up of 14 amino acids. V lost 1 base, J lost 3 bases, and 11 bases lay in between. DNA for the CDR3: TGTGCCAGCAGCTTGACGGGTCCCCTCTACGAGCAGTACTTC. It encodes CASSLTGPLYEQYF.

This chain links TRBV10-2 with TRBJ2-7; D might be TRBD2 (5 bases). CDR3 size: 12 residues. CDR1 WSHSY and CDR2 SAAADI come from the germline V gene. V dropped 10 bases and J dropped 3 bases, with 13 bases sitting between them. The CDR3 loop reads CATRVSGYEQYF. CDR3 coding DNA: TGCGCCACCCGGGTGAGCGGCTACGAGCAGTACTTC.

The chain combines TRBV25-1 with TRBJ1-1, with TRBD1 identical over 7 bases. V was pared by 3 bases and J by 5 bases, with 6 bases of the junction left unmatched. Germline V gene data show CDR1 as MGHDK and CDR2 as SYGVNS. This CDR3 region has 14 residues. CDR3 in amino acids: CASSDSDRRTEAFF. CDR3 DNA: TGTGCCAGCAGTGACTCGGACAGGCGGACTGAAGCTTTCTTT.

This chain joins TRBV7-6 and TRBJ1-4; TRBD1 might be the D (5 bases). The V gene's germline CDR1 is SGHVS and CDR2 FNYEAQ. The CDR3 spans 15 residues. Trimming removed 8 bases from V and 3 bases from J, with 16 bases in between. The CDR3 reads CASSLQGEANEKLFF. The CDR3 nucleotides are TGTGCCAGCTCCCTCCAGGGCGAGGCTAATGAAAAACTGTTTTTT.

This clone was detected only once. V is TRBV4-1 and J is TRBJ2-7; 7 bases align to TRBD1. Losses at the gene ends were 2 bases for V and 0 bases for J; bases not matched to a gene: 7. The germline gives CDR1 MGHRA, CDR2 YSYEKL. The CDR3 has 16 amino acids. CDR3 DNA sequence: TGCGCCAGCAGCCAAAGTCCGGGACAGAGCTCCTACGAGCAGTACTTC. Its translation: CASSQSPGQSSYEQYF.

The chain has TRBV12-3 or TRBV12-4 and TRBJ2-7; D remains unclear. Trimming left V 5 bases short and J 0 bases short, with 8 bases between. CDR3 length equals 13 residues. CDR3 region: CASSARSSYEQYF. In DNA form, the CDR3 reads TGTGCCAGCAGTGCCCGCAGCTCCTACGAGCAGTACTTC.

V usage is TRBV18 and J usage is TRBJ2-2; D is ambiguous. The germline V gene has CDR1 KGHSH and CDR2 LQKENI. The CDR3 covers 15 residues. Trimming pared 3 bases from V and 1 base from J, leaving 9 bases between. The CDR3 region is CASSPSEENTGELFF. The CDR3 DNA sequence: TGTGCCAGCTCACCCTCCGAGGAGAACACCGGGGAGCTGTTTTTT.

This chain uses TRBV30 with TRBJ1-2; possible D gene TRBD1, 6 bases. Trimming cost V 0 bases and J 2 bases, with 13 bases left between them. The germline CDR1 and CDR2 sequences are GTSNPN and SVGIG (reference sequence). CDR3 length: 15 residues. This CDR3 is CAWSVPPTGNYGYTF. The CDR3 coding sequence is TGTGCCTGGAGTGTACCCCCGACAGGAAACTATGGCTACACCTTC.

The chain couples TRBV11-2 to TRBJ1-2; no firm D call. Germline V gene lookup returns CDR1 SGHAT and CDR2 FQNNGV. V was cut by 7 bases and J by 6 bases, with 12 bases left in between. The CDR3 is 12 amino acids. The CDR3 nucleotides are TGTGCCAGCACCAGGTCGGCACATGGCTACACCTTC. Its protein product is CASTRSAHGYTF.

The chain joins TRBV7-9 to TRBJ2-7, with 7 bases lining up with TRBD1. The ends lost 3 bases at V and 0 bases at J; junction bases unmatched: 8. This CDR3 is 16 amino acids long. Germline lookup yields CDR1 SEHNR and CDR2 FQNEAQ (reference sequence). CDR3 loop: CASSFRDRTLSYEQYF. CDR3 bases: TGTGCCAGCAGCTTCCGGGACAGAACGCTCTCCTACGAGCAGTACTTC.

V is TRBV2 and J is TRBJ1-5, with no clear D. Trimming took 4 bases from V and 5 from J, leaving 9 bases between them. This CDR3 has 13 amino acids. Germline V gene sequence: CDR1 SNHLY, CDR2 FYNNEI. DNA of the CDR3: TGTGCCAGCAGTGGAGAGAGGGATCAGCCCCAGCATTTT. It yields the protein CASSGERDQPQHF.

The chain uses TRBV7-9 and TRBJ2-7; 7 bases align to TRBD1. CDR3 length: 16 residues. The junction had 9 bases not matched to a gene; V was cut back by 2 bases and J by 2 bases. Looked up from germline, CDR1 is SEHNR and CDR2 is FQNEAQ (reference sequence). Written as DNA, the CDR3 is TGTGCCAGCAGCTTACAGACAGGGATGGGAACCTACGAGCAGTACTTC. This translates into CASSLQTGMGTYEQYF.

J is TRBJ1-6 and V is TRBV2; D ambiguous. The CDR3 consists of 14 residues. CDR1 is SNHLY, CDR2 FYNNEI, per germline. The V end was cut by 7 bases, the J end by 0 bases, with 7 bases between. This CDR3 is CASTTSSYNSPLHF. The CDR3 DNA reads TGTGCCAGCACAACCAGCTCCTATAATTCACCCCTCCACTTT.

V is TRBV6-5 and J is TRBJ1-2; 10 bases match TRBD1. CDR3 length: 15 residues. Germline V gives CDR1 MNHEY, CDR2 SVGAGI. The V and J ends lost 7 bases and 3 bases, in that order; junction bases with no gene match: 8. The CDR3 loop is CASTPGGTGDYGYTF. The CDR3 region has the DNA TGTGCCAGCACCCCCGGTGGGACAGGGGACTATGGCTACACCTTC.

This clone was detected once. The chain uses TRBV18 and TRBJ1-5, with D uncertain. CDR1 KGHSH and CDR2 LQKENI come from the germline V gene. This CDR3 comprises 14 residues. V lost 1 base and J lost 3, with 7 bases in between. CDR3 sequence: CASSPLADNQPQHF. The CDR3 nucleotides are TGTGCCAGCTCACCACTGGCTGACAATCAGCCCCAGCATTTT.

This chain uses TRBV5-5 with TRBJ1-2; D may be TRBD1 (6 bases). The CDR3 is 13 amino acids. The germline gives CDR1 SGHKS, CDR2 YYEKEE (reference sequence). Trimming removed 3 bases from V and 3 bases from J, with 9 bases in between. This CDR3 is CASSWDTYYGYTF. The CDR3, as DNA: TGTGCCAGCAGCTGGGACACCTACTATGGCTACACCTTC.

The rearrangement links TRBV11-2 to TRBJ2-2, with 8 bases matching TRBD2. V gave up 7 bases and J gave up 6 bases; unmatched junction bases: 10. From germline, CDR1 is SGHAT and CDR2 FQNNGV. The CDR3 has 15 amino acids. This CDR3 reads CASTFGSGGPGELFF. In DNA, the CDR3 is TGTGCCAGCACGTTTGGGAGCGGGGGCCCCGGGGAGCTGTTTTTT.

A single count supports this clone. J is TRBJ2-1 and V is TRBV11-2; possibly TRBD2 for D (7 bases). Trimming took off 5 bases at V and 2 bases at J, with 16 bases between the two ends. Germline values: CDR1 SGHAT, CDR2 FQNNGV. CDR3 length equals 16 residues. The chain's CDR3 is CASSKGGEATYNEQFF. The CDR3 nucleotides read TGTGCCAGCAGCAAGGGGGGGGAGGCAACCTACAATGAGCAGTTCTTC.

This rearrangement joins TRBV7-9 to TRBJ2-1; tentative D call: TRBD2 (6 bases). The CDR3 has 15 amino acids. The V gene's germline CDR1 is SEHNR and CDR2 FQNEAQ (reference sequence). The V gene lost 1 base and the J gene lost 7 bases, with 14 bases spanning the gap. CDR3 region: CASSLDLASRNEQFF. CDR3 nucleotides: TGTGCCAGCAGCTTAGATCTAGCGAGTCGAAATGAGCAGTTCTTC.

The V call is TRBV19, the J call TRBJ2-5, with TRBD1 matching 10 bases. CDR3 length: 14 amino acids. Per the germline V gene, CDR1 is LNHDA and CDR2 is SQIVND (reference sequence). Trimming at V came to 5 bases and at J to 5 bases, leaving 5 bases not matched to a gene. As DNA, the CDR3 is TGTGCCAGTAGTCCAGGACAGGGGGAGGAGACCCAGTACTTC. It translates to CASSPGQGEETQYF.

This sequence joins TRBV11-3 and TRBJ2-3, with D perhaps TRBD1 (5 bases). This CDR3 region has 15 residues. Trimming shortened V by 6 bases and J by 0 bases, and 13 bases separated the two germline ends. CDR1 is SGHNT, CDR2 YENEEA, per germline. The CDR3: CASRCQGPSTDTQYF. CDR3 nucleotides: TGTGCCAGCAGGTGTCAGGGTCCTAGCACAGATACGCAGTATTTT.